The count of the clone carrying this T cell receptor (beta chain) is one. Germline V gene data show CDR1 as LGHNA and CDR2 as YNFKEQ. The length of the CDR3 is 15 residues. V shed 1 base, J shed 3 bases, and the junction held 3 bases outside the gene matches. This specimen comes from a study of blood T cell repertoires in COVID-19. Study-wide context: Donors in the United States, Italy and Spain gave samples during acute or convalescent COVID-19.

The repertoire was sequenced with immunoSEQ multiplex PCR; TCRdb's copy has only in-frame clones and lacks some. The sample has 200,000 to 300,000 clones; 84% are singletons. The sample taken for sequencing was peripheral blood. The chain joins TRBV4-2 to TRBJ2-1, with 7 bases aligning to TRBD2. This TCR was recovered from a man in his forties or fifties with acute or convalescent COVID-19. CDR3 loop: CASSQGKRDYNEQFF. DNA for the CDR3: TGTGCCAGCAGCCAAGGGAAGCGGGACTACAATGAGCAGTTCTTC.